This TCR beta chain appears in the sequencing data of a study of T cells in Graves' hyperthyroidism and ophthalmopathy. Regions amplified from RNA transcripts were the TCR beta CDR3 regions. The TCR CDR3 was amplified in a first-round RT-PCR using the HTBI primer set. TCRdb recomputed calls from the multiplex PCR reads with MiXCR, one row per CDR3 protein. The sample lists some 350,000 distinct CDR3 sequences, approximately 15% seen once, with 25% to 35% in the top ten. In its sample, this clonotype was seen many times. The antigen is undetermined. Study-wide results and caveats: In simple terms, a model built on 13 V-J features told ophthalmopathy apart from stable hyperthyroidism.

Sequences were obtained from blood. This clonotype was sampled from a young woman with Graves' hyperthyroidism that later progressed to Graves' ophthalmopathy.

The CDR3 bases are TGTGCCAGCAGCCGGGGCTGGGGCACTGAAGCTTTCTTT. Protein: CASSRGWGTEAFF. The genes are TRBV3-1 and TRBJ1-1, with a tentative D call TRBD1 (5 bases). Trimming removed 4 bases at V and 4 bases at J, with 10 bases between. The CDR3 runs 13 residues. The germline gives CDR1 LGHDT, CDR2 YNNKEL (reference sequence). The entire variable domain, with the rest obtained from reference TRBV3-1 and TRBJ1-1, is as follows: DTAVSQTPKYLVTQMGNDKSIKCEQNLGHDTMYWYKQDSKKFLKIMFSYNNKELIINETVPNRFSPKSPDKAHLNLHINSLELGDSAVYFCASSRGWGTEAFFGQGTRLTVV.